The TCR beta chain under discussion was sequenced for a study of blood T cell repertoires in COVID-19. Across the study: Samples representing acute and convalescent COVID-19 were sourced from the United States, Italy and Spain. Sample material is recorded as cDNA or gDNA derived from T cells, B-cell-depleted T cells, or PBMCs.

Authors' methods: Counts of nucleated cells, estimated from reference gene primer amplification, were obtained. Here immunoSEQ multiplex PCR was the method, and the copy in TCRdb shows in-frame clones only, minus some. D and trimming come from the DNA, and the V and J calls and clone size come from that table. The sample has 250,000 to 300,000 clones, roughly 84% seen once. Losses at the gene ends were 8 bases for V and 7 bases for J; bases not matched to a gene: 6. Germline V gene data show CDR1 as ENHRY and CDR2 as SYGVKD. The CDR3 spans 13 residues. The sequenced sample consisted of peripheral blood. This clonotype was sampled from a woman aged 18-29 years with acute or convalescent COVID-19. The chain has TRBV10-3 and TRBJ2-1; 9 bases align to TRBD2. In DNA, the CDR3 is TGTGCCATCGGGATTAGCGGGGGAAATGAGCAGTTCTTC. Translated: CAIGISGGNEQFF.